This T cell receptor (beta chain) came from a study of vaccination and CD4 T cells after COVID-19. Study summary: Spike peptides, overlapping and drawn from SARS-CoV-2, HCoV-NL63, HCoV-OC43 and HCoV-229E, were used to stimulate cells.

V gave up 2 bases and J gave up 2 bases, with 7 bases separating them. Germline V gene sequence: CDR1 LNHDA, CDR2 SQIVND (reference sequence). The length of the CDR3 is 14 residues. This clonotype was seen only a few times. Its specificity is unknown. An Oncomine TCR Beta short-read assay was used to sequence the DNA from cultured CD4+ T cells. TCRdb called the PCR reads again in MiXCR, with one record for every CDR3 protein. Of around 12,000 distinct CDR3 sequences listed, over 30% are singletons. Treatment defined: approximately 10-day PBMC culture with coronavirus spike peptide pools or control peptides (ViraFEST assay). ViraFEST stimulated the growth of antigen-specific T cells using peptide pools and subsequently profiled their TCRs by sequencing.

The TCR originated in a human donor with COVID-19. The sample consisted of cultured CD4+ T cells from blood. The gene calls are TRBV19 and TRBJ1-5; D remains ambiguous. CDR3 DNA sequence: TGTGCCAGTAGTATACAGTGGGGCAATCAGCCCCAGCATTTT. Amino acid sequence: CASSIQWGNQPQHF. Complete variable domain (other parts from reference TRBV19 and TRBJ1-5): DGGITQSPKYLFRKEGQNVTLSCEQNLNHDAMYWYRQDPGQGLRLIYYSQIVNDFQKGDIAEGYSVSREKKESFPLTVTSAQKNPTAFYLCASSIQWGNQPQHFGDGTRLSIL.